This is a list of T cell receptor beta chains from one sample in a study of type 1 regulatory T cells. These receptors have no identified antigens. Each CDR3 protein is one row after TCRdb ran MiXCR on the reads. The sample has tens of thousands of distinct CDR3 sequences; about two thirds are singletons. Sequencing was performed on cultured T cells, either the whole culture or a sorted T cell fraction (not recorded which). These receptors were collected from a human donor in good health. CDR3s include the opening cysteine and the closing phenylalanine or tryptophan. The D gene is left open where the match is weak. A clone size is listed for some rows: how often the clone was seen (once, few, many), or a class if it is expanded.

. TRBJ2-5 TRBV7-2 few CASSFGLQETQYF TGTGCCAGCAGCTTCGGCCTTCAAGAGACCCAGTACTTC
. TRBJ1-5 TRBV20-1 . CSARQEGLGQPQHF TGCAGTGCTAGACAGGAGGGGTTGGGTCAGCCCCAGCATTTT
. TRBJ2-7 TRBV11-2 . CASSPQVKKVYEQYF TGTGCCAGCAGCCCGCAGGTCAAGAAAGTCTACGAGCAGTACTTC
. TRBJ2-7 TRBV2 . CASSEGLQLKGSYEQYF TGTGCCAGCAGTGAGGGTCTACAACTCAAGGGCTCCTACGAGCAGTACTTC
. TRBJ1-6 TRBV2 once CASSDEGGRRSPLHF TGTGCCAGCAGTGATGAGGGGGGGCGAAGGTCACCCCTCCACTTT
TRBD1 TRBJ2-3 TRBV5-1 . CASSFDRGLFTDTQYF TGCGCCAGCAGCTTCGACAGGGGGCTATTTACAGATACGCAGTATTTT
. TRBJ2-3 TRBV11-2 . CASSISWAAQDTQYF TGTGCCAGCAGCATTTCGTGGGCAGCCCAGGATACGCAGTATTTT
. TRBJ1-1 TRBV3-1 medium-sized CASSSGLVNTEAFF TGTGCCAGCAGCTCCGGACTGGTTAACACTGAAGCTTTCTTT
. TRBJ2-7 TRBV3-1 . CASSQVSPTGFYEQYF TGTGCCAGCAGCCAAGTATCACCCACCGGATTTTACGAGCAGTACTTC
. TRBJ2-3 TRBV7-9 . CASNRVAGTDTQYF TGTGCCAGCAACCGTGTAGCGGGCACAGATACGCAGTATTTT
. TRBJ1-2 TRBV6-5 few CAARGYGYTF TGTGCCGCCCGGGGGTATGGCTACACCTTC
. TRBJ1-2 TRBV6-2/TRBV6-3 . CASSLWQDYGYTF TGTGCCAGCAGTTTGTGGCAGGACTATGGCTACACCTTC
TRBD1 TRBJ2-1 TRBV7-9 few CASSRTGTGGDEQFF TGTGCCAGCAGCCGAACCGGGACAGGGGGCGATGAGCAGTTCTTC
TRBD1 TRBJ2-3 TRBV20-1 few CSALLGTGSTDTQYF TGCAGTGCTCTCCTTGGGACAGGGAGCACAGATACGCAGTATTTT
. TRBJ2-2 TRBV5-1 . CASSLGSPAGELFF TGCGCCAGCAGCTTAGGTAGTCCCGCCGGGGAGCTGTTTTTT
. TRBJ2-5 TRBV12-3/TRBV12-4 . CASSLRGEKETQYF TGTGCCAGCAGTCTCCGGGGAGAAAAAGAGACCCAGTACTTC
. TRBJ2-7 TRBV28 . CASSETALGEQYF TGTGCCAGCAGCGAGACGGCCCTAGGCGAGCAGTACTTC
. TRBJ2-7 TRBV7-2 . CASSLVQTYEQYF TGTGCCAGCAGCTTAGTACAGACCTACGAGCAGTACTTC
. TRBJ2-2 TRBV11-3 once CASSFQRSTGELFF TGTGCCAGCAGCTTTCAGCGGAGCACCGGGGAGCTGTTTTTT
. TRBJ2-1 TRBV6-5 . CASSSVDRPLYNEQFF TGTGCCAGCAGTTCCGTCGACAGGCCATTATACAATGAGCAGTTCTTC
TRBD1 TRBJ1-1 TRBV5-1 . CASGRGVETEAFF TGCGCCAGCGGCAGGGGGGTTGAGACTGAAGCTTTCTTT
. TRBJ1-2 TRBV20-1 . CSAFAPGANGYTF TGCAGTGCGTTCGCCCCGGGAGCAAATGGCTACACCTTC
. TRBJ2-3 TRBV12-3/TRBV12-4 once CASSPPAGPTGTQYF TGTGCCAGCAGCCCCCCTGCGGGGCCCACGGGGACGCAGTATTTT
. TRBJ2-1 TRBV3-1 . CASSQEIKASSYNEQFF TGTGCCAGCAGCCAAGAAATTAAGGCAAGCTCCTACAATGAGCAGTTCTTC
. TRBJ1-4 TRBV5-1 . CASSLSGYPLEKLFF TGCGCCAGCAGCTTATCAGGGTATCCCCTTGAAAAACTGTTTTTT
. TRBJ2-1 TRBV5-1 few CASSGTFYNEQFF TGCGCCAGCAGCGGGACCTTCTACAATGAGCAGTTCTTC
. TRBJ1-1 TRBV7-9 once CASSFINTEAFF TGTGCCAGCAGCTTTATAAACACTGAAGCTTTCTTT
TRBD1 TRBJ1-3 TRBV6-5 . CASRQGQGRNTIYF TGTGCCAGCAGACAAGGACAGGGTAGAAACACCATATATTTT
. TRBJ2-5 TRBV4-3 few CASSRGYSYQETQYF TGCGCCAGCAGCCGGGGTTACAGCTACCAAGAGACCCAGTACTTC
. TRBJ2-5 TRBV20-1 few CSARDRGGGFKTQYF TGCAGTGCTAGAGATCGGGGCGGGGGCTTTAAGACCCAGTACTTC
. TRBJ2-7 TRBV3-1 . CASSQQGRYEQYF TGTGCCAGCAGCCAACAAGGAAGGTACGAGCAGTACTTC
. TRBJ1-3 TRBV10-3 few CAISEVLSGNTIYF TGTGCCATCAGTGAGGTGCTCTCTGGAAACACCATATATTTT
TRBD2 TRBJ2-3 TRBV7-6 . CASSPATSGGTDTQYF TGTGCCAGCAGCCCGGCTACTAGCGGGGGGACAGATACGCAGTATTTT
. TRBJ2-1 TRBV4-2 . CASSQDMWNEQFF TGTGCCAGCAGCCAAGATATGTGGAATGAGCAGTTCTTC
TRBD2 TRBJ2-3 TRBV12-3/TRBV12-4 . CASSPAGRGTDTQYF TGTGCCAGCAGCCCCGCGGGGAGGGGCACAGATACGCAGTATTTT
. TRBJ2-7 TRBV13 . CASSPSGTGRGGSIPYEQYF TGTGCCAGCAGCCCCTCAGGAACGGGGAGGGGGGGATCGATCCCCTACGAGCAGTACTTC
. TRBJ1-6 TRBV20-1 . CSASTAGSSYNSPLHF TGCAGTGCTAGTACGGCTGGGAGCTCCTATAATTCACCCCTCCACTTT
. TRBJ2-7 TRBV25-1 . CASSEIPNAEQYF TGTGCCAGCAGTGAAATCCCAAACGCCGAGCAGTACTTC
TRBD1 TRBJ2-2 TRBV19 . CASKPRGLNTGELFF TGTGCCAGCAAACCCAGGGGGCTGAACACCGGGGAGCTGTTTTTT
TRBD1 TRBJ1-2 TRBV6-2/TRBV6-3 . CASSTGTGNYGYTF TGTGCCAGCAGTACCGGGACAGGGAACTATGGCTACACCTTC
. TRBJ1-4 TRBV4-2 . CASSQGGEEKLFF TGTGCCAGCAGCCAAGGGGGGGAAGAAAAACTGTTTTTT
TRBD2 TRBJ2-3 TRBV4-3 . CASSQGSSGGMSTDTQYF TGCGCCAGCAGCCAAGGTTCTAGCGGGGGGATGAGCACAGATACGCAGTATTTT
. TRBJ2-3 TRBV12-3/TRBV12-4 . CASSLPPGTQYF TGTGCCAGCAGTCTACCCCCAGGCACGCAGTATTTT
TRBD2 TRBJ2-5 TRBV20-1 . CSASKVLTSGGLGETQYF TGCAGTGCTAGTAAAGTCCTGACTAGCGGGGGTCTGGGAGAGACCCAGTACTTC
. TRBJ2-7 TRBV7-9 few CASSLVTGAVYEQYF TGTGCCAGCAGCTTAGTGACCGGGGCAGTCTACGAGCAGTACTTC
. TRBJ2-5 TRBV15 . CATSKARAAFQETQYF TGTGCCACCAGCAAAGCCAGGGCCGCCTTTCAAGAGACCCAGTACTTC
TRBD1 TRBJ2-7 TRBV19 . CASSTIDRVHEQYF TGTGCCAGTAGTACAATCGACAGGGTCCACGAGCAGTACTTC
. TRBJ2-1 TRBV7-2 . CASSPQAGPYEQFF TGTGCCAGCAGCCCCCAGGCGGGGCCGTATGAGCAGTTCTTC
. TRBJ2-3 TRBV3-1 . CASSQAEGFGTDTQYF TGTGCCAGCAGCCAAGCGGAGGGGTTCGGCACAGATACGCAGTATTTT
. TRBJ2-5 TRBV7-2 . CASSLRGREETQYF TGTGCCAGCAGCTTACGGGGGCGCGAAGAGACCCAGTACTTC
TRBD1 TRBJ2-7 TRBV7-8 . CASSLAVLGTGYEQYF TGTGCCAGCAGCTTAGCGGTCTTGGGGACAGGATACGAGCAGTACTTC
. TRBJ2-1 TRBV28 . CASSPAGLSYNEQFF TGTGCCAGCAGCCCGGCCGGGCTAAGCTACAATGAGCAGTTCTTC